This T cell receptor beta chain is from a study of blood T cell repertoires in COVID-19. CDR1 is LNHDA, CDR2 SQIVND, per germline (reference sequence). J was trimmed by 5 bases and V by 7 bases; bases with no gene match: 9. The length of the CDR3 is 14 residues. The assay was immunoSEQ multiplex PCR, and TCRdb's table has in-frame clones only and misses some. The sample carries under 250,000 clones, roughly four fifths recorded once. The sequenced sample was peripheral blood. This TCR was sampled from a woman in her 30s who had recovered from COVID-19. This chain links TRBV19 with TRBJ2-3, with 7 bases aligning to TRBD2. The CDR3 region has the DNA TGTGCCAGTATCCAAAGCGTAGCGGGAGATACGCAGTATTTT. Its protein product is CASIQSVAGDTQYF. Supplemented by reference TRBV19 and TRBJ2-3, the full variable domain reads DGGITQSPKYLFRKEGQNVTLSCEQNLNHDAMYWYRQDPGQGLRLIYYSQIVNDFQKGDIAEGYSVSREKKESFPLTVTSAQKNPTAFYLCASIQSVAGDTQYFGPGTRLTVL.